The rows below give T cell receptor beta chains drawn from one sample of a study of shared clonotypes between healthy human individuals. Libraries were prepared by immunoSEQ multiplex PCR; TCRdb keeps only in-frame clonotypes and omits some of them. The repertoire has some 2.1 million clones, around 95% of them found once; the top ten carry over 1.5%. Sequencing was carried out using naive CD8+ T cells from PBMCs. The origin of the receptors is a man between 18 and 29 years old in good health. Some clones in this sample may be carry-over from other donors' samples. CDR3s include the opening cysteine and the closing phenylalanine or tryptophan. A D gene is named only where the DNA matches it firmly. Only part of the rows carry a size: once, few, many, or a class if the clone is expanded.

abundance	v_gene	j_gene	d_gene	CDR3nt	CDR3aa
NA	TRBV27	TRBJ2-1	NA	TGTGCCAGCAGTTCCGGACCCGAGCAGTTCTTC	CASSSGPEQFF
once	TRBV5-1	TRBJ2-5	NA	TGCGCCAGCAGCCCGGGGGACAAGAACCAAGAGACCCAGTACTTC	CASSPGDKNQETQYF
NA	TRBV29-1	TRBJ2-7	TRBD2	TGCAGCGTTGAGGCAGAGAGACTAGCGGGAGGCACCTACGAGCAGTACTTC	CSVEAERLAGGTYEQYF
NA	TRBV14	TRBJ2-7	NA	TGTGCCAGCAGCCAAATACAGGGAGACGAGCAGTACTTC	CASSQIQGDEQYF
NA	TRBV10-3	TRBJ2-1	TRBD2	TGTGCCATCAGTAAGGAGCGGGAGGGTGGAGCCAATGAGCAGTTCTTC	CAISKEREGGANEQFF
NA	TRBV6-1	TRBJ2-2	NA	TGTGCCAGCAGCGTCGACAGGGCGGGGACCGGGGAGCTGTTTTTT	CASSVDRAGTGELFF
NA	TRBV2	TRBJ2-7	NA	TGTGCCAGCAGTCTAAACCCGAACTCCTACGAGCAGTACTTC	CASSLNPNSYEQYF
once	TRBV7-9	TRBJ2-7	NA	TGTGCCAGCAGCCCCCCCCTGTCCTACGAGCAGTACTTC	CASSPPLSYEQYF
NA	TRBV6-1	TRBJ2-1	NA	TGTGCCAGCACCCCCCGGGGACCAAATGAGCAGTTCTTC	CASTPRGPNEQFF
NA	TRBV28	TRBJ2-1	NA	TGTGCCAGCAGTCCCCGGAATGAGCAGTTCTTC	CASSPRNEQFF
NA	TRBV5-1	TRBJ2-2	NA	TGCGCCAGCAGCTACTGGACACCCGGGGAGCTGTTTTTT	CASSYWTPGELFF
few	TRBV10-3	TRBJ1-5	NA	TGTGCCATCAGTGAGTGGGGGGTTGGTGGTTGGTCCCAGCATTTT	CAISEWGVGGWSQHF
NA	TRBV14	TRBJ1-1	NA	TGTGCCAGCAGCCGCCTCCTTTCCGGGGCGAACACTGAAGCTTTCTTT	CASSRLLSGANTEAFF
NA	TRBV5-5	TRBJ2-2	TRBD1	TGTGCCAGCAGCCCGGAGGACAGGGTGAACACCGGGGAGCTGTTTTTT	CASSPEDRVNTGELFF